Presented here are 23 T cell receptor beta chains from one specimen sequenced in a study of blood T cell repertoires in COVID-19. Using immunoSEQ multiplex PCR, the repertoire was profiled, and TCRdb retains in-frame clones only, with some absent. The sample yields 400,000 or so clones, roughly nine tenths seen once. The sequencing sample was made of PBMCs or T cells enriched from blood (not recorded which). Receptors originate from a man aged 25 to 40 who had recovered from COVID-19.

This chain uses TRBV29-1 with TRBJ2-1, with D possibly matching TRBD1 (6 bases). The CDR3 is 16 residues long. V was shortened by 1 base and J by 0 bases, with 13 bases between the two germline ends. Germline V gives CDR1 SQVTM, CDR2 ANQGSEA. CDR3 protein: CSVEGGPADSYNEQFF. CDR3 DNA sequence: TGCAGCGTTGAAGGGGGGCCGGCAGACTCCTACAATGAGCAGTTCTTC.

This sequence joins TRBV15 and TRBJ2-7; possible D gene TRBD1, 6 bases. CDR1 is LNHNV and CDR2 is YYDKDF in the germline V gene (reference sequence). The CDR3 totals 16 residues. V lost 0 bases and J lost 4, with 16 bases in between. The CDR3 DNA reads TGTGCCACCAGCAGAGACTATGGACAGTCGAGTTACGAGCAGTACTTC. It yields the protein CATSRDYGQSSYEQYF.

The chain links TRBV28 to TRBJ1-2; perhaps TRBD1 as D (6 bases). The CDR3 has 14 residues. Germline CDR1 MDHEN, CDR2 SYDVKM. The V end lost 6 bases, the J end lost 3 bases, and 14 bases lay between the germline ends. In nucleotides, the CDR3 is TGTGCCAGCAGGTTACAGGGCAGGGACTATGGCTACACCTTC. Translation: CASRLQGRDYGYTF.

The chain is built from TRBV11-2 and TRBJ2-1, with 7 bases that match TRBD1. The CDR3 extends over 14 amino acids. Germline lookup yields CDR1 SGHAT and CDR2 FQNNGV. J was trimmed by 2 bases and V by 3 bases; bases with no gene match: 1. CDR3 nucleotide sequence: TGTGCCAGCAGCTTCAGGGGGACCTACAATGAGCAGTTCTTC. It codes for CASSFRGTYNEQFF.

As for this clone: The same CDR3 also results from other DNA sequences found in this sample. The chain links TRBV30 to TRBJ1-4; 7 bases match TRBD1. The CDR3 has 13 amino acids. Germline V gene lookup returns CDR1 GTSNPN and CDR2 SVGIG (reference sequence). Germline trimming cut 2 bases from V and 8 bases from J; bases unmatched to any gene: 5. The CDR3 sequence: CAWSRQGGEKLFF. DNA for the CDR3: TGTGCCTGGAGTAGACAGGGCGGAGAAAAACTGTTTTTT.

The gene calls are TRBV6-1 and TRBJ2-3; D call uncertain. The germline gives CDR1 MNHNS, CDR2 SASEGT. This CDR3 has 16 amino acids. V was pared by 4 bases and J by 4 bases, with 18 bases between. The CDR3 region is CASSGPMVERADTQYF. The CDR3 DNA reads TGTGCCAGCAGTGGCCCAATGGTAGAACGGGCAGATACGCAGTATTTT.

This rearrangement joins TRBV2 to TRBJ2-7; tentative D call: TRBD1 (5 bases). This CDR3 is 13 amino acids long. The germline gives CDR1 SNHLY, CDR2 FYNNEI. Trimming removed 3 bases at V and 5 bases at J, with 11 bases between. The CDR3 nucleotides read TGTGCCAGCAGTGATACCCAGGGTAACGAGCAGTACTTC. Residues: CASSDTQGNEQYF.

The J gene is TRBJ1-2, the V gene TRBV2; 7 bases fit TRBD1. V was pared by 11 bases and J by 7 bases, with 13 bases of the junction left unmatched. From germline, CDR1 is SNHLY and CDR2 FYNNEI. This CDR3 contains 13 residues. CDR3 DNA sequence: TGTGCCGCCAGACAGGGAGGAATGGGTGGCTACACCTTC. Translating it yields CAARQGGMGGYTF.

The chain uses TRBV11-2 and TRBJ1-2; 7 nucleotides align to TRBD1. CDR1 is SGHAT, CDR2 FQNNGV, per germline. The CDR3 spans 16 residues. After removal of 4 bases from V and 4 bases from J, the junction contained 12 bases not matched to a gene. This chain's CDR3 is CASSSRTGLTLYGYTF. CDR3 DNA sequence: TGTGCCAGCAGCTCCCGGACAGGTCTAACTCTCTATGGCTACACCTTC.

The chain links TRBV19 to TRBJ2-1; 10 bases map to TRBD2. V was clipped by 10 bases and J by 5 bases; unmatched bases: 8. Germline V gene data show CDR1 as LNHDA and CDR2 as SQIVND (reference sequence). The length of the CDR3 is 14 residues. The DNA for the CDR3 is TGTGCCACCGCTAGCGGGAGTTGGGACAATGAGCAGTTCTTC. Translated: CATASGSWDNEQFF.

This clone was seen once. The chain uses TRBV7-9 and TRBJ2-7; tentatively, D is TRBD1 (6 bases). V was trimmed by 5 bases and J by 6 bases, leaving 11 bases between them. The CDR3 spans 12 residues. In germline, CDR1 is SEHNR, CDR2 FQNEAQ (reference sequence). The CDR3, as DNA: TGTGCCAGCAGCATGGGACAAAGCGAGCAGTACTTC. Protein sequence: CASSMGQSEQYF.

The chain combines TRBV2 with TRBJ1-1; 7 positions match TRBD1. From germline, CDR1 is SNHLY and CDR2 FYNNEI. V shed 5 bases, J shed 8 bases, and the junction held 14 bases outside the gene matches. CDR3 length: 15 residues. CDR3 DNA sequence: TGTGCCAGCAGTCCCGGGACAGTGAAAATAGTGGAAGCTTTCTTT. This translates into CASSPGTVKIVEAFF.

This clone occurred once. V and J are TRBV13 and TRBJ1-1; D remains unclear. V was clipped by 1 base and J by 0 bases, with 18 bases between them. The CDR3 spans 18 residues. From germline, CDR1 is PRHDT and CDR2 FYEKMQ (reference sequence). Written as DNA, the CDR3 is TGTGCCAGCAGCTTAGTGGGTAGTCGGGGATTTATGAACACTGAAGCTTTCTTT. Its translation is CASSLVGSRGFMNTEAFF.

This clone was observed a handful of times. The chain is built from TRBV7-8 and TRBJ1-1; 7 bases agree with TRBD1. The CDR3 is 14 residues long. Looked up from germline, CDR1 is SGHVS and CDR2 is FQNEAQ. The ends lost 2 bases at V and 11 bases at J; junction bases unmatched: 11. The CDR3 DNA follows: TGTGCCAGCAGCTTAATCTCAGGGGGTTCGGGGGCTTTCTTT. It specifies CASSLISGGSGAFF.

In this sample, this clone turned up once. The V and J genes are TRBV29-1 and TRBJ2-7, with a tentative D call TRBD2 (5 bases). This CDR3 comprises 13 residues. The ends were cut back, 5 bases at V and 7 bases at J, with 18 bases in the middle. CDR1 and CDR2 from the germline V gene are SQVTM and ANQGSEA. CDR3 protein: CSVQDRGSGEQYF. For the CDR3, the DNA is TGCAGCGTTCAGGACCGGGGATCGGGAGAGCAGTACTTC.

V gene TRBV7-9 combines with J gene TRBJ1-3; D may be TRBD1 (6 bases). With 3 bases removed from V and 2 bases from J, the gap between germline ends came to 14 bases. The CDR3 loop spans 16 amino acids. Germline CDR1 and CDR2: SEHNR and FQNEAQ (reference sequence). DNA for the CDR3: TGTGCCAGCAGCTTGGGGACATCCACCGCTGGAAACACCATATATTTT. Protein product: CASSLGTSTAGNTIYF.

This rearrangement joins TRBV6-2 or TRBV6-3 to TRBJ2-7; the match to TRBD1 covers 8 bases. The CDR3 runs to 13 residues. From germline, CDR1 is MNHEY and CDR2 SVGEGT. V trimming: 6 bases; J trimming: 2 bases; junction bases outside the gene matches: 3. Here the CDR3 DNA reads TGTGCCAGCAGCGACAGGGGAGCCTACGAGCAGTACTTC. This sequence encodes CASSDRGAYEQYF.

The CDR3 loop reads CASRAEGGSAGYTF. The CDR3 nucleotides read TGTGCCAGCAGGGCTGAGGGGGGGTCGGCTGGCTACACCTTC. The genes are TRBV28 and TRBJ1-2, with a possible D match to TRBD1 (6 bases). Between the trimmed V and J ends, which lost 6 bases and 7 bases, there was a span of 18 bases. Germline-derived CDR1 and CDR2 are MDHEN and SYDVKM. This CDR3 is 14 amino acids long.

The chain carries TRBV9 and TRBJ1-1, with D tentatively TRBD1 (5 bases). Germline V CDR1 and CDR2: SGDLS, YYNGEE. Between the trimmed V and J ends, which lost 1 base and 4 bases, there was a span of 14 bases. The CDR3 length is 15 residues. The CDR3 DNA reads TGTGCCAGCAGCGTATTTCCGGGGGATATCACTGAAGCTTTCTTT. Protein product: CASSVFPGDITEAFF.

This clone was counted only a few times. The gene calls are TRBV5-4 and TRBJ1-2; no definite D call. This CDR3 is built from 12 residues. Trimming took 6 bases from V and 4 from J, leaving 10 bases between them. The germline V gene has CDR1 SGHNT and CDR2 YYREEE (reference sequence). The CDR3 region is CASTGSPYGYTF. The CDR3 coding sequence is TGTGCCAGCACAGGATCCCCCTATGGCTACACCTTC.

The chain couples TRBV30 to TRBJ1-3; 8 bases agree with TRBD1. V shed 5 bases, J shed 4 bases, and the junction held 4 bases outside the gene matches. The CDR3 length is 13 residues. Germline CDR1 GTSNPN, CDR2 SVGIG (reference sequence). The CDR3 DNA follows: TGTGCCTGGGGCGGGACAGGCGGAAACACCATATATTTT. Its translation: CAWGGTGGNTIYF.

V and J are TRBV18 and TRBJ1-4, with a possible D match to TRBD1 (5 bases). Germline V gene data show CDR1 as KGHSH and CDR2 as LQKENI. The CDR3 is made up of 12 amino acids. The V end lost 6 bases, the J end lost 6 bases, and 8 bases lay between the germline ends. The CDR3 loop is CASSGEDEKLFF. CDR3 coding DNA: TGTGCCAGCTCGGGGGAGGATGAAAAACTGTTTTTT.

CDR3 DNA: TGTGCCAGCAGTGACTTGGGAGGGGATCAGCCCCAGCATTTT. Translation: CASSDLGGDQPQHF. The genes are TRBV6-6 and TRBJ1-5; possible D gene TRBD1, 5 bases. Germline CDR1 is MNHNY and CDR2 is SVGAGI (reference sequence). V lost 5 bases to trimming and J lost 5 bases, with 13 bases between them. CDR3 size: 14 residues.